These 26 T cell receptor beta chains originate from one sample sequenced in a study of cytomegalovirus exposure and HLA in healthy donors. Assay: immunoSEQ multiplex PCR; the TCRdb copy retains only in-frame clones and omits some. The table has a few hundred thousand clones, about 90% seen once; the top ten hold about 2.7%. What was sequenced was PBMCs. These receptors were collected from a woman between 18 and 29 years old in good health and CMV-seronegative.

The rearrangement joins TRBV27 to TRBJ2-1, with D perhaps TRBD1 (5 bases). V lost 5 bases and J 6 bases, leaving 11 bases between the germline ends. This CDR3 has 13 residues. Germline CDR1 reads MNHEY; CDR2 reads SMNVEV (reference sequence). The CDR3, as DNA: TGTGCCAGCAGTGACAGTTTTGCCAATGAGCAGTTCTTC. It is translated as CASSDSFANEQFF.

The J gene is TRBJ2-1, the V gene TRBV5-6, with 11 positions matching TRBD2. J lost 8 bases, V lost 0 bases, and 4 bases had no gene match. Germline V lookup: CDR1 SGHDT, CDR2 YYEEEE. The CDR3 sequence is 15 residues long. CDR3 coding DNA: TGTGCCAGCAGCTTGGGGGGACTAGCGGAAGATGAGCAGTTCTTC. It is translated as CASSLGGLAEDEQFF.

This sequence joins TRBV2 and TRBJ1-3; the D is unclear. V was clipped by 6 bases and J by 0 bases, with 15 bases between them. Germline V gene data show CDR1 as SNHLY and CDR2 as FYNNEI. The CDR3 consists of 16 residues. The CDR3 spells CASSRVEIYSGNTIYF. The CDR3 DNA sequence: TGTGCCAGCAGCCGCGTGGAGATTTACTCTGGAAACACCATATATTTT.

The chain uses TRBV19 and TRBJ2-7; 11 bases map to TRBD2. Germline CDR1 and CDR2: LNHDA and SQIVND (reference sequence). Trimming cost V 4 bases and J 4 bases; bases outside gene matches: 3. This CDR3 is 14 amino acids long. Here the CDR3 DNA reads TGTGCCAGTAGTACCCGGACTAGCGGGTACGAGCAGTACTTC. Translating it yields CASSTRTSGYEQYF.

The genes are TRBV4-3 and TRBJ1-1; the D is unclear. CDR1 is LGHNA and CDR2 is YSLEER in the germline V gene. The CDR3 extends over 13 amino acids. V was trimmed by 4 bases and J by 1 base, leaving 7 bases between them. CDR3 loop: CASSLSGNTEAFF. In DNA form, the CDR3 reads TGCGCCAGCAGCCTTTCAGGGAACACTGAAGCTTTCTTT.

This rearrangement joins TRBV18 to TRBJ1-2, with D uncertain. In germline, CDR1 is KGHSH, CDR2 LQKENI. This CDR3 has 16 residues. Trimming removed 3 bases at V and 8 bases at J, with 22 bases between. CDR3 region: CASSPRAGEPIQGYTF. The CDR3 DNA sequence: TGTGCCAGCTCACCGAGGGCAGGTGAACCAATCCAGGGCTACACCTTC.

The chain couples TRBV6-5 to TRBJ2-7; D remains ambiguous. Trimming removed 2 bases at V and 2 bases at J, with 7 bases between. Germline CDR1 is MNHEY and CDR2 is SVGAGI. The CDR3 covers 13 residues. DNA for the CDR3: TGTGCCAGCAGTTACACTAATACCTACGAGCAGTACTTC. Residues: CASSYTNTYEQYF.

This chain connects TRBV6-5 to TRBJ2-7, with 11 bases that match TRBD2. The CDR3 sequence is 14 residues long. The germline V gene encodes CDR1 MNHEY and CDR2 SVGAGI. Trimming took 6 bases from V and 2 from J; bases not matched to a gene: 3. The CDR3 DNA reads TGTGCCAGCAGGGTAGCGGGAGGGCCCTACGAGCAGTACTTC. Its protein is CASRVAGGPYEQYF.

The chain couples TRBV9 to TRBJ2-7; TRBD1 matches 8 bases. This CDR3 has 15 residues. CDR1 SGDLS and CDR2 YYNGEE come from the germline V gene. Losses at the gene ends were 0 bases for V and 5 bases for J; bases not matched to a gene: 7. The CDR3 bases are TGTGCCAGCAGCGTAGATTGGACAGGGAATGACGAGCAGTACTTC. It codes for CASSVDWTGNDEQYF.

This sequence joins TRBV7-8 and TRBJ1-4; perhaps TRBD1 as D (6 bases). Per germline, CDR1 SGHVS and CDR2 FQNEAQ. CDR3 length equals 15 residues. The V gene lost 4 bases and the J gene lost 1 base, with 10 bases spanning the gap. In DNA, the CDR3 is TGTGCCAGCAGCTCACACAGGGAAACTAATGAAAAACTGTTTTTT. It yields the protein CASSSHRETNEKLFF.

The chain carries TRBV13 and TRBJ2-5, with D unclear. The V gene lost 4 bases and the J gene lost 5 bases, with 11 bases spanning the gap. The CDR3 runs 13 residues. Germline V gene data show CDR1 as PRHDT and CDR2 as FYEKMQ (reference sequence). This CDR3 is CASSSTLRETQYF. CDR3 coding DNA: TGTGCCAGCAGCTCCACGTTGAGGGAGACCCAGTACTTC.

This clone has a single count. The V gene is TRBV5-6, the J gene TRBJ2-1; 11 bases fit TRBD2. CDR3 length: 17 amino acids. Germline trimming cut 1 base from V and 3 bases from J; bases unmatched to any gene: 6. Germline V lookup: CDR1 SGHDT, CDR2 YYEEEE. CDR3 DNA sequence: TGTGCCAGCAGCTTGTGGTCTAGCGGGAGGATCTACAATGAGCAGTTCTTC. Translating gives CASSLWSSGRIYNEQFF.

The chain links TRBV28 to TRBJ1-3, with 9 bases that match TRBD1. Trimming at V came to 5 bases and at J to 0 bases, leaving 8 bases not matched to a gene. This CDR3 is 17 amino acids long. Looked up from germline, CDR1 is MDHEN and CDR2 is SYDVKM. The CDR3 loop is CASSHGTGTGSGNTIYF. The CDR3 DNA follows: TGTGCCAGCAGTCACGGGACAGGGACGGGCTCTGGAAACACCATATATTTT.

CDR3 coding DNA: TGCGCCAGCAGCCACTCGGGGTACTACAATGAGCAGTTCTTC. Residues: CASSHSGYYNEQFF. This chain connects TRBV4-1 to TRBJ2-1, with a tentative D call TRBD2 (5 bases). The CDR3 loop spans 14 amino acids. Germline V lookup: CDR1 MGHRA, CDR2 YSYEKL. V shed 3 bases and J shed 3 bases, with 9 bases lying between them.

The chain has TRBV7-9 and TRBJ2-1; 9 nucleotides match TRBD2. The CDR3 is 15 residues long. The junction had 6 bases not matched to a gene; V was cut back by 5 bases and J by 4 bases. CDR1 and CDR2 from the germline V gene are SEHNR and FQNEAQ (reference sequence). CDR3 sequence: CASSRGLASYNEQFF. The DNA for the CDR3 is TGTGCCAGCAGCCGAGGACTAGCGAGTTACAATGAGCAGTTCTTC.

This clone was recorded a few times. The CDR3 protein is CASSLYNQPQHF. In DNA form, the CDR3 reads TGTGCCAGCAGCTTGTACAATCAGCCCCAGCATTTT. The chain uses TRBV5-6 and TRBJ1-5; D not certain. Germline V gene data show CDR1 as SGHDT and CDR2 as YYEEEE. Trimming left V 1 base short and J 3 bases short, with 2 bases between. The CDR3 length is 12 residues.

The V gene is TRBV27, the J gene TRBJ2-1; tentatively, D is TRBD2 (6 bases). The CDR3 has 12 amino acids. Between the trimmed V and J ends, which lost 3 bases and 11 bases, there was a span of 11 bases. CDR1 and CDR2 (germline): MNHEY, SMNVEV (reference sequence). The CDR3 bases are TGTGCCAGCAGTTTGACGGGGGTGCAGCAGTTCTTC. It encodes CASSLTGVQQFF.

V gene TRBV4-3 combines with J gene TRBJ2-1; 11 bases fit TRBD2. Germline values: CDR1 LGHNA, CDR2 YSLEER. V was clipped by 3 bases and J by 7 bases; unmatched bases: 17. The CDR3 is 19 amino acids. The CDR3 is CASSHFLLREGLAENEQFF. DNA for the CDR3: TGCGCCAGCAGCCATTTCCTACTCAGGGAGGGACTAGCGGAAAATGAGCAGTTCTTC.

The genes are TRBV10-3 and TRBJ2-1; 9 bases agree with TRBD1. CDR1 is ENHRY, CDR2 SYGVKD, per germline. The CDR3 is made up of 12 amino acids. J lost 15 bases, V lost 1 base, and 4 bases had no gene match. CDR3 in amino acids: CAISEFRDRVFF. The CDR3 coding sequence is TGTGCCATCAGTGAGTTTCGGGACAGGGTGTTCTTC.

In this sample, this clone turned up a few times. The chain joins TRBV6-5 to TRBJ1-5, with D maybe TRBD1 (5 bases). This CDR3 is 15 amino acids long. The germline V gene encodes CDR1 MNHEY and CDR2 SVGAGI. V was shortened by 6 bases and J by 0 bases, with 12 bases between the two germline ends. The CDR3 sequence is CASSSTVYSNQPQHF. The CDR3 coding sequence is TGTGCCAGCAGCTCGACAGTGTATAGCAATCAGCCCCAGCATTTT.

The chain couples TRBV23-1 to TRBJ2-7; 10 nucleotides line up with TRBD1. TRBV23-1 qualifies as an ORF whose function is uncertain. With V trimmed by 4 bases and J by 5 bases, 5 bases remained unmatched. The CDR3 covers 14 residues. The DNA for the CDR3 is TGCGCCAGCAGTCCACCGGGACAGGGGAACGAGCAGTACTTC. Translated: CASSPPGQGNEQYF.

The genes are TRBV2 and TRBJ2-4; TRBD1 might be the D (5 bases). The CDR3 totals 13 residues. The germline V gene encodes CDR1 SNHLY and CDR2 FYNNEI. The germline V and J ends were trimmed by 4 bases and 11 bases, with 15 bases remaining between them. The CDR3 nucleotides are TGTGCCAGCAGTGTGGGGCAGACCTTGGTTCAGTACTTC. Translated, it gives CASSVGQTLVQYF.

The rearrangement uses TRBV29-1 and TRBJ1-3; 8 positions agree with TRBD1. With 6 bases clipped from V and 2 bases from J, the junction kept 6 bases outside the gene matches. Germline V gene sequence: CDR1 SQVTM, CDR2 ANQGSEA. The CDR3 loop spans 14 amino acids. CDR3: CSVQVTGAGNTIYF. The CDR3 region has the DNA TGCAGCGTCCAGGTGACAGGGGCTGGAAACACCATATATTTT.

The V call is TRBV10-3, the J call TRBJ2-7, with TRBD2 identical over 11 bases. Germline V gives CDR1 ENHRY, CDR2 SYGVKD. This CDR3 spans 17 amino acids. With V trimmed by 10 bases and J by 7 bases, 21 bases remained unmatched. The CDR3 protein is CATFDLAGGSSGGEQYF. The CDR3 nucleotides read TGTGCCACCTTCGATCTAGCGGGAGGATCCTCAGGTGGGGAGCAGTACTTC.

This clone was found once. CDR3 region: CAMTPGTESSGANVLTF. In nucleotides, the CDR3 is TGTGCCATGACGCCCGGGACAGAGAGCTCTGGGGCCAACGTCCTGACTTTC. The chain uses TRBV10-3 and TRBJ2-6; 7 bases match TRBD1. The CDR3 is 17 amino acids. With 9 bases clipped from V and 0 bases from J, the junction kept 11 bases outside the gene matches. The germline V gene has CDR1 ENHRY and CDR2 SYGVKD.

Concerning this clone itself: This same CDR3 is encoded by further DNA sequences in the sample. The gene calls are TRBV7-9 and TRBJ1-2; D is unclear. Germline V CDR1 and CDR2: SEHNR, FQNEAQ (reference sequence). CDR3 length: 13 amino acids. The V end was cut by 1 base, the J end by 4 bases, with 7 bases between. CDR3 region: CASSLGAGYGYTF. The CDR3 DNA reads TGTGCCAGCAGCTTAGGGGCCGGCTATGGCTACACCTTC. The full variable domain, its missing parts supplied by reference TRBV7-9 and TRBJ1-2, is DTGVSQNPRHKITKRGQNVTFRCDPISEHNRLYWYRQTLGQGPEFLTYFQNEAQLEKSRLLSDRFSAERPKGSFSTLEIQRTEQGDSAMYLCASSLGAGYGYTFGSGTRLTVV.